These 21 T cell receptor beta chains were sequenced from one sample in a study of cytomegalovirus exposure and HLA in healthy donors. Repertoires were generated with immunoSEQ multiplex PCR, while TCRdb's copy carries only in-frame clones and drops some. This sample yields a few hundred thousand clones, of which more than 85% are seen a single time; around 12% belongs to the top ten. Sequencing input: PBMCs. These receptors originate from a man aged 18 to 35 in good health and CMV-seropositive.

The chain couples TRBV2 to TRBJ2-2, with D perhaps given as TRBD1 or TRBD2 (5 bases each). Germline CDR1 is SNHLY and CDR2 is FYNNEI. The CDR3 runs to 15 residues. V dropped 5 bases and J dropped 0 bases, with 10 bases sitting between them. The CDR3: CASSPGRPNTGELFF. The CDR3, as DNA: TGTGCCAGCAGTCCGGGACGTCCGAACACCGGGGAGCTGTTTTTT.

The V gene is TRBV7-8, the J gene TRBJ1-5; TRBD1 aligns across 7 bases. The CDR3 consists of 19 residues. Trimming at V came to 1 base and at J to 0 bases, leaving 12 bases not matched to a gene. CDR1 and CDR2 (germline): SGHVS, FQNEAQ. The CDR3 loop is CASSLGERRQGYSNQPQHF. CDR3 bases: TGTGCCAGCAGCTTAGGGGAACGGAGACAGGGCTATAGCAATCAGCCCCAGCATTTT.

The gene calls are TRBV30 and TRBJ1-2; D may be TRBD1 (5 bases). The CDR3 is 12 residues long. Germline assignment: CDR1 GTSNPN and CDR2 SVGIG (reference sequence). Trimming pared 4 bases from V and 3 bases from J, leaving 9 bases between. CDR3 amino acids: CAWKGADYGYTF. Written as DNA, the CDR3 is TGTGCCTGGAAAGGGGCTGACTATGGCTACACCTTC.

This clone has a single count. The chain uses TRBV11-3 and TRBJ2-1; possibly TRBD2 for D (6 bases). This CDR3 region has 15 residues. CDR1 and CDR2 from the germline V gene are SGHNT and YENEEA. With 5 bases removed from V and 7 bases from J, the gap between germline ends came to 18 bases. The CDR3 nucleotides are TGTGCCAGCAGCACTAGGCACGGGACTTGGAATGAGCAGTTCTTC. Translating it yields CASSTRHGTWNEQFF.

This clone turned up a few times. CDR3 nucleotides: TGTGCCAGTAGTATAGACCGGGGGCCTAACACTGAAGCTTTCTTT. Protein sequence: CASSIDRGPNTEAFF. The chain recombines TRBV19 with TRBJ1-1; tentative D call: TRBD1 (6 bases). Looked up from germline, CDR1 is LNHDA and CDR2 is SQIVND (reference sequence). V shed 0 bases and J shed 2 bases, with 10 bases lying between them. The CDR3 sequence is 15 residues long. Full variable domain (missing parts from reference TRBV19 and TRBJ1-1): DGGITQSPKYLFRKEGQNVTLSCEQNLNHDAMYWYRQDPGQGLRLIYYSQIVNDFQKGDIAEGYSVSREKKESFPLTVTSAQKNPTAFYLCASSIDRGPNTEAFFGQGTRLTVV.

Here the CDR3 reads CASSLDRGNTDTQYF. CDR3 in DNA: TGTGCCAGCAGCTTAGATCGCGGGAACACAGATACGCAGTATTTT. The chain joins TRBV11-2 to TRBJ2-3, with D perhaps TRBD2 (6 bases). This CDR3 is built from 15 residues. Per germline, CDR1 SGHAT and CDR2 FQNNGV. V was trimmed by 0 bases and J by 2 bases, leaving 9 bases between them.

The chain is built from TRBV4-2 and TRBJ2-2; TRBD1 matches at 9 bases. The J segment lost 3 bases and the V segment lost 6 bases, leaving 5 bases of the junction unmatched. The CDR3 contains 15 residues. Per germline, CDR1 LGHNA and CDR2 YNFKEQ. The chain's CDR3 is CASRHRDRDTGELFF. CDR3 DNA sequence: TGTGCCAGCAGACACCGGGACAGGGACACCGGGGAGCTGTTTTTT.

The chain couples TRBV13 to TRBJ2-3, with D possibly being TRBD2 (5 bases). This CDR3 has 16 residues. In germline, CDR1 is PRHDT, CDR2 FYEKMQ (reference sequence). Deletions cut 0 bases from V and 8 bases from J, with 18 bases between. The CDR3 DNA follows: TGTGCCAGCAGCTTAGGCAGCGGTACTACCTCCCGTACGCAGTATTTT. Amino acids: CASSLGSGTTSRTQYF.

This clone showed up just a few times. The chain carries TRBV11-1 and TRBJ1-1, with 8 bases that match TRBD1. Germline V gives CDR1 SGHAT, CDR2 FQDESV (reference sequence). Unmatched junction bases numbered 3, after V lost 5 bases and J lost 4 bases. This CDR3 spans 13 amino acids. The CDR3 DNA reads as TGTGCCAGCAGCCCAGGACAGGGCACTGAAGCTTTCTTT. Its translation: CASSPGQGTEAFF.

The chain uses TRBV2 and TRBJ1-5; 9 bases map to TRBD1. Looked up from germline, CDR1 is SNHLY and CDR2 is FYNNEI. Trimming took 6 bases from V and 4 from J; bases not matched to a gene: 1. This CDR3 is built from 13 residues. The CDR3 DNA sequence: TGTGCCAGCAGGGACAGGGGTAATCAGCCCCAGCATTTT. Protein product: CASRDRGNQPQHF.

The chain carries TRBV6-4 and TRBJ2-2; TRBD2 agrees at 9 bases. Germline CDR1 MRHNA, CDR2 SNTAGT. The CDR3 is 15 residues long. The V segment lost 0 bases and the J segment 6 bases; nucleotides outside the gene matches: 2. The CDR3 spells CASSDSAGGPGELFF. CDR3 nucleotides: TGTGCCAGCAGTGACTCGGCGGGAGGGCCCGGGGAGCTGTTTTTT.

This rearrangement joins TRBV27 to TRBJ2-2, with D possibly matching TRBD1 (6 bases). Trimming took 8 bases from V and 5 from J, leaving 12 bases between them. Germline CDR1 MNHEY, CDR2 SMNVEV (reference sequence). There are 13 residues in the CDR3. The CDR3 spells CASAQGKTGELFF. CDR3 nucleotides: TGTGCCAGCGCCCAGGGGAAGACCGGGGAGCTGTTTTTT.

The CDR3 protein is CASSRWRGPGWIPEAFF. DNA for the CDR3: TGTGCCAGCAGCAGGTGGCGGGGGCCAGGGTGGATCCCTGAAGCTTTCTTT. The V and J genes are TRBV11-2 and TRBJ1-1; D may be TRBD1 (6 bases). The CDR3 has 17 amino acids. Germline V gene lookup returns CDR1 SGHAT and CDR2 FQNNGV. V was cut by 5 bases and J by 6 bases, with 25 bases left in between.

The chain uses TRBV6-5 and TRBJ2-2, with TRBD1 as a possible D gene (8 bases). Germline V CDR1 and CDR2: MNHEY, SVGAGI. This CDR3 has 15 amino acids. V was cut by 4 bases and J by 9 bases, with 18 bases left in between. The CDR3: CASSSLGGTGRELFF. The CDR3 DNA reads as TGTGCCAGCAGTTCATTGGGAGGGACAGGCCGGGAGCTGTTTTTT.

The chain employs TRBV9 and TRBJ2-7, with D unresolved. CDR3 length: 18 amino acids. The germline gives CDR1 SGDLS, CDR2 YYNGEE. Trimming left V 0 bases short and J 3 bases short, with 22 bases between. The CDR3 protein is CASSVAPTRVGSNYEQYF. CDR3 sequence (DNA): TGTGCCAGCAGCGTAGCCCCTACTCGGGTCGGGTCTAACTACGAGCAGTACTTC.

This clone was detected once. J is TRBJ1-3 and V is TRBV15, with a weak D call TRBD1 (6 bases). The V gene lost 5 bases and the J gene lost 3 bases, with 14 bases spanning the gap. This CDR3 contains 15 residues. Looked up from germline, CDR1 is LNHNV and CDR2 is YYDKDF (reference sequence). CDR3 sequence: CATSSQGSGGNTIYF. The DNA of the CDR3 is TGTGCCACCAGCTCACAGGGTTCAGGTGGAAACACCATATATTTT.

This sequence joins TRBV18 and TRBJ2-7; TRBD1 agrees at 7 bases. Germline values: CDR1 KGHSH, CDR2 LQKENI. The junction had 4 bases not matched to a gene; V was cut back by 3 bases and J by 5 bases. The CDR3 spans 13 residues. The CDR3 reads CASSPQTGNEQYF. DNA for the CDR3: TGTGCCAGCTCACCTCAGACAGGGAACGAGCAGTACTTC.

The chain joins TRBV15 to TRBJ1-1; D is ambiguous. Germline V gene lookup returns CDR1 LNHNV and CDR2 YYDKDF (reference sequence). Trimming took off 5 bases at V and 2 bases at J, with 12 bases between the two ends. The CDR3 totals 14 residues. Written as DNA, the CDR3 is TGTGCCACCAGCTCGACGGAGGTCAACACTGAAGCTTTCTTT. It specifies CATSSTEVNTEAFF.

This chain uses TRBV28 with TRBJ2-7, with 7 positions matching TRBD2. The CDR3 extends over 15 amino acids. Trimming at V came to 3 bases and at J to 2 bases, leaving 7 bases not matched to a gene. Per the germline V gene, CDR1 is MDHEN and CDR2 is SYDVKM. The CDR3 spells CASSFASGDPYEQYF. The CDR3, as DNA: TGTGCCAGCAGTTTCGCTAGCGGAGACCCCTACGAGCAGTACTTC.

The rearrangement uses TRBV29-1 and TRBJ2-7; TRBD1 matches at 12 bases. Trimming removed 6 bases from V and 7 bases from J; junction bases left unmatched: 10. CDR3 size: 14 residues. CDR1 SQVTM and CDR2 ANQGSEA come from the germline V gene. CDR3 coding DNA: TGCAGCGTCTTGGGGGGACAGGGGGCAGGGGAGCAGTACTTC. The encoded protein is CSVLGGQGAGEQYF.

This clone was picked up a small number of times. The V call is TRBV6-1, the J call TRBJ1-5; no definite D call. Trimming cost V 1 base and J 7 bases, with 11 bases left between them. The CDR3 has 14 residues. From germline, CDR1 is MNHNS and CDR2 SASEGT. In DNA form, the CDR3 reads TGTGCCAGCAGTGAAGGGAGGGTAGGGCAGCCCCAGCATTTT. Its protein is CASSEGRVGQPQHF.